These T cell receptor beta chains were read from a single sample in a study of CD8+CD57+ T cells in acquired aplastic anemia. TCRdb reprocessed the reads with MiXCR, giving one entry per CDR3 protein. The repertoire holds more than 150,000 distinct CDR3 sequences, with about 47% as singletons. The specimen was sorted CD4+, CD8+, or CD8+CD57+ T cells (not recorded which) from PBMCs. The receptors originated from a human donor in good health. CDR3s include the opening cysteine and the closing phenylalanine or tryptophan. The D gene is left open where the match is weak. Clone sizes are given selectively: once, few, many, or a class where the clone is expanded.

v_gene	j_gene	d_gene	abundance	CDR3aa	CDR3nt
TRBV9	TRBJ1-2	-	few	CASSPAVGSYGYTF	TGTGCCAGCAGCCCCGCGGTTGGCAGCTATGGCTACACCTTC
TRBV4-2	TRBJ1-1	-	-	CASSQGGFGNKNTEAFF	TGTGCCAGCAGCCAAGGGGGTTTCGGGAATAAGAACACTGAAGCTTTCTTT
TRBV6-5	TRBJ1-1	-	many	CASSLDSMNTEAFF	TGTGCCAGCAGCTTGGACAGCATGAACACTGAAGCTTTCTTT
TRBV7-9	TRBJ1-3	-	many	CASSLVSGNTIYF	TGTGCCAGCAGCTTAGTCTCTGGAAACACCATATATTTT
TRBV7-9	TRBJ1-4	TRBD1	many	CASSRDRFNEKLFF	TGTGCCAGCAGCAGGGACAGGTTTAATGAAAAACTGTTTTTT
TRBV4-2	TRBJ2-7	-	-	CASSQDPGTRSSYEQYF	TGTGCCAGCAGCCAAGACCCCGGGACTCGGAGCTCCTACGAGCAGTACTTC
TRBV2	TRBJ1-6	-	-	CASSEVGGRNSPLHF	TGTGCCAGCAGTGAAGTTGGGGGACGGAATTCACCCCTCCACTTT
TRBV10-3	TRBJ2-3	TRBD2	few	CAISKTSGSTDTQYF	TGTGCCATCAGCAAGACTAGCGGAAGCACAGATACGCAGTATTTT
TRBV20-1	TRBJ2-7	TRBD2	-	CSAPKSGTSSYEQYF	TGCAGTGCTCCTAAGAGCGGGACGTCCTCCTACGAGCAGTACTTC
TRBV24-1	TRBJ2-1	-	-	CATSVQDVEQFF	TGTGCCACCAGTGTACAAGATGTTGAGCAGTTCTTC
TRBV19	TRBJ1-2	TRBD1	few	CASSISGTAPYGYTF	TGTGCCAGTAGTATCTCCGGGACAGCGCCATATGGCTACACCTTC
TRBV29-1	TRBJ2-7	-	-	CSVSPDSSYEQYF	TGCAGCGTCTCACCGGACAGCTCCTACGAGCAGTACTTC
TRBV20-1	TRBJ1-6	-	-	CSARAGQNSPLHF	TGCAGTGCTAGAGCTGGACAAAATTCACCCCTCCACTTT
TRBV15	TRBJ2-6	-	once	CATSRDGTSGANVLTF	TGTGCCACCAGCAGGGACGGTACCTCTGGGGCCAACGTCCTGACTTTC
TRBV29-1	TRBJ1-1	-	-	CSLQGANTEAFF	TGCAGCTTGCAAGGGGCCAACACTGAAGCTTTCTTT
TRBV7-3	TRBJ2-2	-	-	CASSFRYTGELFF	TGTGCCAGCAGCTTCCGATACACCGGGGAGCTGTTTTTT
TRBV29-1	TRBJ2-7	-	few	CSVAGSHYEQYF	TGCAGCGTAGCAGGGTCCCACTACGAGCAGTACTTC
TRBV20-1	TRBJ2-7	TRBD2	few	CSARDRTSGIYEQYF	TGCAGTGCTAGAGATAGGACTAGCGGGATATACGAGCAGTACTTC
TRBV6-1	TRBJ1-2	TRBD1	many	CASSEWGTGDLGYTF	TGTGCCAGCAGTGAATGGGGGACAGGGGATCTTGGCTACACCTTC
TRBV4-2	TRBJ1-1	-	-	CASSQVRGGAEAFF	TGTGCCAGCAGCCAAGTCCGGGGGGGCGCTGAAGCTTTCTTT
TRBV6-5	TRBJ2-1	-	many	CASSYLGVNEQFF	TGTGCCAGCAGTTACCTGGGGGTCAATGAGCAGTTCTTC
TRBV24-1	TRBJ1-4	TRBD1	-	CATRGGQGGEKLFF	TGTGCCACCAGGGGGGGACAGGGAGGGGAAAAACTGTTTTTT
TRBV20-1	TRBJ1-5	TRBD1	many	CSAPTGNQPQHF	TGCAGTGCCCCGACAGGGAATCAGCCCCAGCATTTT
TRBV5-4	TRBJ2-3	TRBD2	many	CASNRNPSGMFADTQYF	TGTGCCAGCAACCGAAACCCTAGCGGGATGTTCGCAGATACGCAGTATTTT
TRBV25-1	TRBJ1-2	TRBD1	-	CASSESGTGDRGYTF	TGTGCCAGCAGTGAGTCCGGGACAGGGGACCGGGGCTACACCTTC
TRBV19	TRBJ1-6	-	-	CASHRDRLNSPLHF	TGTGCCAGCCATAGGGACCGACTGAACTCACCCCTCCACTTT
TRBV12-3/TRBV12-4	TRBJ2-6	TRBD1	few	CASSFWDRGTGANVLTF	TGTGCCAGCAGTTTTTGGGACAGGGGGACTGGGGCCAACGTCCTGACTTTC
TRBV19	TRBJ1-5	-	-	CASTTGYNQPQHF	TGTGCCAGTACCACGGGATACAATCAGCCCCAGCATTTT
TRBV7-2	TRBJ1-6	TRBD1	few	CASSLGDSRNSPLHF	TGTGCCAGCAGCTTGGGGGACAGTCGGAATTCACCCCTCCACTTT
TRBV7-2	TRBJ2-7	-	many	CASSLAHAYEQYF	TGTGCCAGCAGCTTAGCCCATGCCTACGAGCAGTACTTC
TRBV19	TRBJ2-3	-	-	CASRDPGAPTDTQYF	TGTGCCAGCCGGGACCCCGGGGCACCCACAGATACGCAGTATTTT
TRBV7-8	TRBJ2-5	-	-	CASRPTEETQYF	TGTGCCAGCAGACCAACAGAAGAGACCCAGTACTTC
TRBV19	TRBJ2-1	TRBD2	-	CASSMGGGYNEQFF	TGTGCCAGTAGTATGGGGGGGGGTTACAATGAGCAGTTCTTC
TRBV19	TRBJ2-3	TRBD1	-	CASNWDRNTDTQYF	TGTGCCAGCAATTGGGACAGGAACACAGATACGCAGTATTTT
TRBV5-1	TRBJ2-5	TRBD2	many	CASSQGLAGVGETQYF	TGCGCCAGCAGCCAGGGACTAGCGGGAGTGGGAGAGACCCAGTACTTC
TRBV24-1	TRBJ2-7	-	-	CASSNSHEQYF	TGTGCCAGCAGCAATAGTCACGAGCAGTACTTC
TRBV20-1	TRBJ2-5	TRBD2	-	CSARGGLNQETQYF	TGCAGTGCTAGAGGGGGACTAAACCAAGAGACCCAGTACTTC
TRBV7-6	TRBJ1-5	-	-	CASSRTADQPQHF	TGTGCCAGCAGCCGTACAGCGGATCAGCCCCAGCATTTT
TRBV29-1	TRBJ1-1	-	-	CSVEGGKTNTEAFF	TGCAGCGTTGAGGGAGGGAAGACGAACACTGAAGCTTTCTTT
TRBV10-1	TRBJ2-5	-	few	CASAPGGGRKTQYF	TGCGCCAGCGCCCCGGGTGGCGGTCGGAAGACCCAGTACTTC
TRBV2	TRBJ1-5	-	-	CASTRRGVETQHF	TGTGCCAGCACCCGGCGAGGGGTAGAGACCCAGCATTTT
TRBV6-1	TRBJ1-5	-	many	CASRQGIYQPQHF	TGTGCCAGCAGACAGGGAATCTATCAGCCCCAGCATTTT
TRBV11-2	TRBJ2-7	TRBD1	many	CASSKQDRGPSYEQYF	TGTGCCAGCAGCAAACAGGACAGGGGGCCTTCCTACGAGCAGTACTTC
TRBV5-4	TRBJ2-3	TRBD2	-	CASSLGLAGGSTSTDTQYF	TGTGCCAGCAGCCTGGGACTAGCGGGAGGGTCGACTAGCACAGATACGCAGTATTTT
TRBV15	TRBJ2-1	-	-	CATSRPDSDRYNEQFF	TGTGCCACCAGCAGACCTGACTCGGACCGATACAATGAGCAGTTCTTC
TRBV19	TRBJ1-5	-	many	CASSNRDGGRPQHF	TGTGCCAGTAGTAACCGGGACGGTGGTAGGCCCCAGCATTTT
TRBV11-2	TRBJ1-3	-	many	CASSLRFGRGNTIYF	TGTGCCAGCAGCTTACGGTTCGGCCGCGGAAACACCATATATTTT